What follows describes a single T cell receptor (beta chain). Its cognate antigen is unknown. This sample is drawn from a study of T cells after yellow fever vaccination. This CDR3 is 16 amino acids long. In germline, CDR1 is LNHDA, CDR2 SQIVND (reference sequence). With V trimmed by 5 bases and J by 0 bases, 7 bases remained unmatched. TCRdb redid the calling of the 5' RACE reads with MiXCR, one entry per CDR3 protein. The sample holds approximately 110,000 distinct CDR3 sequences, 7.4% seen once. Whole-study results and caveats: Researchers report a weaker secondary response that nonetheless peaked faster, day 5 versus 15. The CD4 and CD8 compartments had a small share of their clonotypes in common.

The chain has TRBV19 and TRBJ2-7; TRBD2 matches at 10 bases. This clonotype originated in a man younger than 30 who received the YFV17D yellow fever vaccine. The material was CD4+ T cells sorted from PBMCs, obtained around 10 days after the first yellow fever vaccination. The DNA of the CDR3 is TGTGCCAGTAGTTTTCAAGCGGGGGGGAGCTCCTACGAGCAGTACTTC. It specifies CASSFQAGGSSYEQYF.